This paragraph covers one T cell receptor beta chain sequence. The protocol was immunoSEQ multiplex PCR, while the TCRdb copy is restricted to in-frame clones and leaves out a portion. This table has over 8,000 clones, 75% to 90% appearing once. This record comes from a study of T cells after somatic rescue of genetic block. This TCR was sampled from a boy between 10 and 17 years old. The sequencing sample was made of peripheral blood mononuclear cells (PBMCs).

CDR3 sequence reads: CASSTSGGYNEQFF. The CDR3 DNA sequence: TGTGCCAGTTCGACTAGCGGGGGCTACAATGAGCAGTTCTTC. This chain connects TRBV6-5 to TRBJ2-1; 12 nucleotides match TRBD2. V shed 9 bases and J 3 bases; nucleotides not matched to a gene: 3. This CDR3 is built from 14 residues. Germline V gene data show CDR1 as MNHEY and CDR2 as SVGAGI.